This T cell receptor (beta chain) was identified during a study of cytomegalovirus exposure and HLA in healthy donors. The study's findings and limits: A later analysis linked a missense variant in DCLRE1C to the trimming of TCR beta V and J genes.

From germline, CDR1 is KGHSH and CDR2 LQKENI. V gave up 3 bases and J gave up 3 bases, with 9 bases separating them. CDR3 length: 14 residues. The PCR used 60 Vbeta and 13 Jbeta primers. The table came from immunoSEQ multiplex PCR; TCRdb's copy has only in-frame clones and leaves some out. The sample has 70,000 or so clones. Comments on this clone: Antigen specificity is unknown.

Sequenced: PBMCs. This sequence joins TRBV18 and TRBJ1-5, with D uncertain. This receptor was taken from a middle-aged man in good health and CMV-seronegative. CDR3 nucleotide sequence: TGTGCCAGCTCACCCCAGGTGAACAATCAGCCCCAGCATTTT. As protein: CASSPQVNNQPQHF.